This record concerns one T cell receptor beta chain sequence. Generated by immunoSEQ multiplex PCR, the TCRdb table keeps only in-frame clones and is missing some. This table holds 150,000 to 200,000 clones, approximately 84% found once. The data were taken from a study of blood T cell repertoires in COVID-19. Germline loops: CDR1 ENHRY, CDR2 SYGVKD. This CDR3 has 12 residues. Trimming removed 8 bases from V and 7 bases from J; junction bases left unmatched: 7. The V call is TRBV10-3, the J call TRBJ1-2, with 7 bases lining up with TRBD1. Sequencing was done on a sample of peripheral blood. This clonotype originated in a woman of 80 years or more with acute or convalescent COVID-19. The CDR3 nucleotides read TGTGCCATCGAAGGAGGGGGCTCTGGCTACACCTTC. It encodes CAIEGGGSGYTF.